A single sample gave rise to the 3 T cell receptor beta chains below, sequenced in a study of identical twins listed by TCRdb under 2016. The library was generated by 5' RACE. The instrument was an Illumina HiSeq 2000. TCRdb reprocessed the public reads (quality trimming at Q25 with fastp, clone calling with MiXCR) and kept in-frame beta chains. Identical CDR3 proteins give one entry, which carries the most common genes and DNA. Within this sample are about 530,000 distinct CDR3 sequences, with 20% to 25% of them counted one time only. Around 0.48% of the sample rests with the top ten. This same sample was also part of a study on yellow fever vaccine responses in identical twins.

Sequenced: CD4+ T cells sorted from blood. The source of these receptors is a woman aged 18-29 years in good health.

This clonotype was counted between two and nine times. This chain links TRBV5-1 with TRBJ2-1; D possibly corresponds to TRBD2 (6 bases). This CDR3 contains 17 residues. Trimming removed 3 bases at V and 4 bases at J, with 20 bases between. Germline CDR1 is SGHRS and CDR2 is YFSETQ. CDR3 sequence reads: CASSSLSGTAGYNEQFF. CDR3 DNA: TGCGCCAGCAGCTCGCTATCCGGGACTGCAGGATACAATGAGCAGTTCTTC.

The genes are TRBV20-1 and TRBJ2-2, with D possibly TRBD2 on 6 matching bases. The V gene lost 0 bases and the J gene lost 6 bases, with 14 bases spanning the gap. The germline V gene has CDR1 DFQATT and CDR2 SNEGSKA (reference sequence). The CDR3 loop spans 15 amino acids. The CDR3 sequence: CSARDPLGGSGELFF. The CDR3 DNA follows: TGCAGTGCTAGAGATCCCCTAGGAGGGTCCGGGGAGCTGTTTTTT.

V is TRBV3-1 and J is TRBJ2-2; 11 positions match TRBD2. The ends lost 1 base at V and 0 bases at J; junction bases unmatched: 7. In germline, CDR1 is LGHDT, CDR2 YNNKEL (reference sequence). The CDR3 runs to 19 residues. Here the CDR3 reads CASSQVGLAGGTNTGELFF. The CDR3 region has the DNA TGTGCCAGCAGCCAAGTGGGGCTAGCGGGGGGCACGAACACCGGGGAGCTGTTTTTT.